The TCR beta chain described here comes from a study of blood T cell repertoires in COVID-19. The assay was immunoSEQ multiplex PCR, and TCRdb's table has in-frame clones only and misses some. In the table there are tens of thousands of clones, 85% to 90% of which are singletons. The CDR3 is 17 residues long. V was clipped by 4 bases and J by 2 bases, with 17 bases between them. From germline, CDR1 is MGHRA and CDR2 YSYEKL. The sequence came from a man aged 65 to 85 with acute or convalescent COVID-19. The J gene is TRBJ1-4, the V gene TRBV4-1, with D possibly TRBD1 on 6 matching bases. Sequencing was done on a sample of peripheral blood. This CDR3 is CASSPTVGTRTNEKLFF. The CDR3 nucleotides read TGCGCCAGCAGCCCTACTGTGGGGACAAGGACTAATGAAAAACTGTTTTTT.